These 17 T cell receptor beta chains were all obtained from the same sample, sequenced in a study of cytomegalovirus exposure and HLA in healthy donors. The PCR employed 60 Vbeta primers together with 13 Jbeta primers. Profiling relied on immunoSEQ multiplex PCR, and the TCRdb table lists in-frame clones only, not all of them. This sample has some 150,000 clones, with 60% to 80% found just once. The specimen sequenced was PBMCs. These TCRs come from a middle-aged man in good health and CMV-seronegative.

V usage is TRBV9 and J usage is TRBJ1-2; weak D call: TRBD1 (6 bases). The CDR3 contains 13 residues. Between the trimmed V and J ends, which lost 4 bases and 2 bases, there was a span of 9 bases. Germline values: CDR1 SGDLS, CDR2 YYNGEE. DNA for the CDR3: TGTGCCAGCAGCTCCCAGGGGAACTATGGCTACACCTTC. This codes for CASSSQGNYGYTF.

In this sample, this clone turned up once. V usage is TRBV9 and J usage is TRBJ2-3; 8 positions match TRBD2. Trimming at V came to 2 bases and at J to 3 bases, leaving 5 bases not matched to a gene. CDR1 SGDLS and CDR2 YYNGEE come from the germline V gene. CDR3 length equals 15 residues. DNA of the CDR3: TGTGCCAGCAGCGTGGATTTAGCGGGGACAGATACGCAGTATTTT. Amino acids: CASSVDLAGTDTQYF.

V gene TRBV28 combines with J gene TRBJ2-6, with D perhaps TRBD2 (5 bases). The CDR3 consists of 15 residues. V was cut by 6 bases and J by 2 bases, with 11 bases left in between. Looked up from germline, CDR1 is MDHEN and CDR2 is SYDVKM. CDR3 nucleotide sequence: TGTGCCAGCAGCCCCCTCGGGGCTGGGGCCAACGTCCTGACTTTC. It codes for CASSPLGAGANVLTF.

The rearrangement joins TRBV19 to TRBJ2-1, with D unclear. In germline, CDR1 is LNHDA, CDR2 SQIVND (reference sequence). The V and J ends lost 2 bases and 4 bases respectively, with 6 bases between them. The CDR3 sequence is 13 residues long. CDR3 DNA: TGTGCCAGTAGTATACAACTTTACAATGAGCAGTTCTTC. Translated: CASSIQLYNEQFF.

The V call is TRBV21-1, the J call TRBJ1-1. TRBV21-1 is a documented pseudogene. CDR3 length: 16 residues. CDR3 DNA sequence: TGTGCCAGCAGCAAAGAGATGACGACGGGGAACACTGAAGCTTTCTTT. This sequence encodes CASSKEMTTGNTEAFF.

The chain combines TRBV7-3 with TRBJ2-2, with TRBD2 identical over 11 bases. This CDR3 is 19 amino acids long. The germline V gene has CDR1 SGHTA and CDR2 FQGTGA. Germline trimming cut 3 bases from V and 3 bases from J; bases unmatched to any gene: 12. The CDR3 DNA follows: TGTGCCAGCAGCTTTTTGGCCCGTAGCGGGGGGGCCCACACCGGGGAGCTGTTTTTT. The encoded protein is CASSFLARSGGAHTGELFF.

The gene calls are TRBV28 and TRBJ2-3; 7 nucleotides align to TRBD1. Trimming at V came to 6 bases and at J to 1 base, leaving 4 bases not matched to a gene. The CDR3 loop spans 14 amino acids. The germline V gene encodes CDR1 MDHEN and CDR2 SYDVKM. CDR3: CASSSDRGTDTQYF. Here the CDR3 DNA reads TGTGCCAGCAGCTCCGACAGGGGCACAGATACGCAGTATTTT.

The chain employs TRBV19 and TRBJ2-7; D is unresolved. With 4 bases removed from V and 2 bases from J, the gap between germline ends came to 9 bases. The CDR3 is made up of 13 amino acids. Germline assignment: CDR1 LNHDA and CDR2 SQIVND (reference sequence). The CDR3 DNA reads as TGTGCCAGTAGTACCGGAGTAGCCTACGAGCAGTACTTC. Its translation: CASSTGVAYEQYF. Full variable domain (remainder filled in from reference TRBV19 and TRBJ2-7): DGGITQSPKYLFRKEGQNVTLSCEQNLNHDAMYWYRQDPGQGLRLIYYSQIVNDFQKGDIAEGYSVSREKKESFPLTVTSAQKNPTAFYLCASSTGVAYEQYFGPGTRLTVT.

The V call is TRBV19, the J call TRBJ2-1, with D maybe TRBD2 (7 bases). V was pared by 0 bases and J by 3 bases, with 15 bases between. The CDR3 has 17 residues. In germline, CDR1 is LNHDA, CDR2 SQIVND (reference sequence). CDR3 residues: CASSIDGGLSLYNEQFF. The CDR3 DNA is TGTGCCAGTAGTATAGACGGGGGGCTCTCCCTCTACAATGAGCAGTTCTTC.

This clone was observed once. The chain combines TRBV7-6 with TRBJ1-1; the D is unclear. In germline, CDR1 is SGHVS, CDR2 FNYEAQ. This CDR3 is 15 amino acids long. The V end was cut by 2 bases, the J end by 3 bases, with 13 bases between. As DNA, the CDR3 is TGTGCCAGCAGCTTAAATTTAGGCCAGGACACTGAAGCTTTCTTT. It is translated as CASSLNLGQDTEAFF.

As to this clone: Other DNA variants within this sample encode the same CDR3. The V call is TRBV7-8, the J call TRBJ1-5; D uncertain. The CDR3 runs 15 residues. CDR1 SGHVS and CDR2 FQNEAQ come from the germline V gene. V shed 2 bases and J shed 2 bases, with 10 bases lying between them. CDR3 in DNA: TGTGCCAGCAGCTTATGGAGGGTGGGCAATCAGCCCCAGCATTTT. Translating it yields CASSLWRVGNQPQHF.

This chain uses TRBV5-1 with TRBJ2-7, with D perhaps matching TRBD2 (6 bases). V was shortened by 4 bases and J by 4 bases, with 21 bases between the two germline ends. This CDR3 has 16 residues. Germline V gene sequence: CDR1 SGHRS, CDR2 YFSETQ. The chain's CDR3 is CASSPLSATGGYEQYF. CDR3 in DNA: TGCGCCAGCAGCCCCCTTTCGGCCACTGGGGGGTACGAGCAGTACTTC.

This clone was seen a handful of times. V gene TRBV19 combines with J gene TRBJ1-1; 9 bases match TRBD1. Germline V CDR1 and CDR2: LNHDA, SQIVND (reference sequence). Losses at the gene ends were 6 bases for V and 4 bases for J; bases not matched to a gene: 6. This CDR3 is built from 14 residues. The CDR3 spells CASRRDRDTTEAFF. The DNA for the CDR3 is TGTGCCAGTAGACGGGACAGGGACACCACTGAAGCTTTCTTT.

This clone was seen only a few times. The chain couples TRBV6-5 to TRBJ1-1; TRBD1 matches 10 bases. Looked up from germline, CDR1 is MNHEY and CDR2 is SVGAGI. CDR3 length: 14 amino acids. V trimming: 2 bases; J trimming: 5 bases; junction bases outside the gene matches: 2. The CDR3 loop reads CASSYGQGETEAFF. The CDR3 nucleotides read TGTGCCAGCAGTTACGGACAGGGGGAAACTGAAGCTTTCTTT.

This clone has only one observation. The CDR3: CASSFLPGQINSPLHF. CDR3 nucleotide sequence: TGTGCCAGCAGTTTTCTCCCGGGACAGATTAATTCACCCCTCCACTTT. This chain joins TRBV28 and TRBJ1-6; TRBD1 matches 7 bases. The length of the CDR3 is 16 residues. CDR1 is MDHEN and CDR2 is SYDVKM in the germline V gene. Trimming took 3 bases from V and 6 from J; bases not matched to a gene: 8.

V gene TRBV5-1 combines with J gene TRBJ1-1, with TRBD1 identical over 8 bases. The V gene end was trimmed by 4 bases and the J gene end by 2 bases; junction bases not matched to a gene: 4. The CDR3 is made up of 14 amino acids. Looked up from germline, CDR1 is SGHRS and CDR2 is YFSETQ. CDR3: CASSLGQANTEAFF. The DNA of the CDR3 is TGCGCCAGCAGCCTGGGACAGGCAAACACTGAAGCTTTCTTT.

This chain joins TRBV4-1 and TRBJ1-1; TRBD1 might be the D (5 bases). Looked up from germline, CDR1 is MGHRA and CDR2 is YSYEKL. The V and J ends lost 3 bases and 8 bases respectively, with 13 bases between them. The CDR3 totals 13 residues. DNA of the CDR3: TGCGCCAGCAGCCAGTTGAGCCAGGGCGAAGCTTTCTTT. It translates to CASSQLSQGEAFF.